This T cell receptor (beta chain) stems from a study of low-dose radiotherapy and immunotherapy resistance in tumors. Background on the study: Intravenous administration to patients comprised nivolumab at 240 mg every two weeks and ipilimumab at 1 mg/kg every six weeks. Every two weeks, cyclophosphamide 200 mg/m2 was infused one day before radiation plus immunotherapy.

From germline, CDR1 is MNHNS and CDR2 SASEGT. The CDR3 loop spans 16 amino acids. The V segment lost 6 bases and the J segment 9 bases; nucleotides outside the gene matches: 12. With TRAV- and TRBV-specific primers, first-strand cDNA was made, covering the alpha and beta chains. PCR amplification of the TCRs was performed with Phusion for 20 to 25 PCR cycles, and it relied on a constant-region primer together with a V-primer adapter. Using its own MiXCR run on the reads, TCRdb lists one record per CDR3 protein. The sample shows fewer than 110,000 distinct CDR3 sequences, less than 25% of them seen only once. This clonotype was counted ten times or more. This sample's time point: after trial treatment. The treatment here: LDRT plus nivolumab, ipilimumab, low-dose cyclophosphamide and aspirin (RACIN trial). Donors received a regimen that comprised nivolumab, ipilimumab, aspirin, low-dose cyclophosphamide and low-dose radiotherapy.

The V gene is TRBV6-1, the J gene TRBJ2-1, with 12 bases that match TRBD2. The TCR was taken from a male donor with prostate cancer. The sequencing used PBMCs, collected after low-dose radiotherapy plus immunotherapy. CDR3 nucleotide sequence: TGTGCCAGCAGCTGGGGGGGGCTAGCGGGGGGGGGTGAGCAGTTCTTC. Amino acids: CASSWGGLAGGGEQFF.